This T cell receptor beta chain was documented in a study of T-cell memory formation after mild COVID-19 (dated by TCRdb to the early 2020s). In the study overall: TCR sequence clusters from the two donors were largely donor specific. In two donors, T-cell clones that expanded and contracted after mild COVID-19 were tracked by sequencing TCRalpha and TCRbeta repertoires over time. The cohort comprised two young, previously healthy adult volunteers, one female and one male. On the study overall, not on this receptor specifically: Clones that contracted from day 15 to 85 showed balanced CD4/CD8 phenotypes, whereas a second wave of clones that expanded from day 15 to 37 leaned towards CD4+. The second-wave clones that peaked on day 37 were not confirmed to be SARS-CoV-2 specific. The detection of some responding clones in pre-infection memory suggests that pre-existing cross-reactive memory T cells joined the SARS-CoV-2 response. Contracting CD4+ clones were located mainly in the CM and EM memory subsets, whereas CD8+ clones were found to be enriched in EMRA. The study included only two mild cases, and larger cohorts that include severe cases with pre-infection samples were judged to be necessary.

As concerns this clonotype: Its recognized antigen is unknown. No base qualities exist here, and no much larger clone lies one base off it.

Sequencing used an Illumina NovaSeq 6000. Using 5'RACE with constant-segment primers, TCRalpha and TCRbeta cDNA libraries were constructed, with sample barcodes and unique molecular identifiers added in the process. RNA was extracted from every sample with Trizol reagent. Amplification of the libraries took two PCR steps, and the second step added a second sample barcode plus Illumina TruSeq adapters. Libraries were sequenced on an Illumina NovaSeq with 2 x 150 bp paired-end reads. From the authors' description of their analysis: With migec v1.2.7, reads were demultiplexed and then collapsed into UMI-guided consensus sequences. Using mixcr v2.1.11, UMI consensuses were aligned to TRA and TRB V and J templates and then assembled into clonotypes. A clonotype was counted as expanded or contracted only if both edgeR and NoisET called the change significant, with noise models trained on biological replicates. For edgeR calls, the cutoffs were a false discovery rate-adjusted p below 0.01 and a log2 fold-change threshold of 1. As an exploratory analysis of dynamics, max-normalized trajectories of the 1000 most abundant clonotypes were examined with PCA combined with hierarchical clustering. The CD4 or CD8 phenotype of responding clones was assigned using the separately sequenced CD4+ and CD8+ repertoires. TCRdb passed the public sequencing reads through fastp at Q25 and MiXCR, retaining productive beta sequences. Each entry is one CDR3 protein sequence, shown with its most common DNA and genes. The V and J calls come from TCRdb's annotation, not from the publication. This sample comprises hundreds of thousands of distinct CDR3 sequences, 25% to 30% of them detected only once. Of the sample, about 13% falls within the top ten clones.

The CDR3 holds 16 amino acids from the cysteine to the phenylalanine. This entry keeps only the CDR3 DNA: 48 bases, framed from base 1. Trimmed from V: 4 bases; trimmed from J: 5 bases; junction bases lacking a gene match: 11. CDR1 and CDR2, per the germline V gene, are SGHTA and FQGNSA. Ficoll-Paque density gradient centrifugation was used to isolate PBMCs. Sequencing input: PBMCs or a T cell subset sorted from them (not recorded which). The chain is encoded by TRBV7-2 joined to TRBJ2-3, with 8 bases in between that match TRBD1. The sequence was obtained from an adult woman who had mild COVID-19 (a few samples of this study predate the infection). The sample titles of this study are shuffled in the database, so cell type and time point are left out; the donor was told from shared clones. The nucleotide sequence is given as TGTGCCAGCAGCTCAGCCGGTGGGACAGGCGGAGATACGCAGTATTTT. The resulting protein is CASSSAGGTGGDTQYF.